This T cell receptor beta chain was sequenced during a study of blood T cell repertoires in COVID-19. In the study overall: PBMCs, B-cell-depleted T cells, or T cells provided the cDNA or gDNA that made up the material.

Study processing details: Cell counts per sample came from amplifying reference gene primers. Data came from immunoSEQ multiplex PCR; TCRdb stores just in-frame clones and leaves some out. The V and J calls and clone size were taken over from that table, and D and trimming were inferred from the DNA. The repertoire consists of around 480,000 clones, with 75% to 90% occurring once and the leading ten covering 0.7%. Germline V gene data show CDR1 as SGHRS and CDR2 as YFSETQ. The CDR3 contains 13 residues. Losses at the gene ends were 8 bases for V and 4 bases for J; bases not matched to a gene: 7. The genes are TRBV5-1 and TRBJ2-3; 7 bases fit TRBD1. The sequence derives from a woman between 18 and 30 years old who had recovered from COVID-19. The material sequenced was PBMCs or T cells enriched from blood (not recorded which). The CDR3 loop reads CASQTGAADTQYF. CDR3 in DNA: TGCGCCAGTCAAACAGGGGCAGCAGATACGCAGTATTTT.